The 26 T cell receptor gamma chains reported below all come from one sample, sequenced in a study of gamma delta lymphoproliferative disorders and STAT genes. Genomic DNA from isolated PBMCs served as the sequencing template. With CATT, TCRdb re-called clones from the multiplex PCR reads. The sample lists 2,500 to 3,000 gamma-chain clones; roughly 8.2% were seen once. Sequencing used blood. These receptors all stem from a human donor in good health.

This clone is labeled medium-sized. The chain recombines TRGV2 with TRGJ1 or TRGJ2. Germline matching of the DNA provided the J gene here, since TCRdb leaves it blank. Germline V gene lookup returns CDR1 EGSNGY and CDR2 YDSYNSKV. The CDR3 is 14 amino acids. The J segment lost 5 bases and the V segment lost 0 bases, leaving 7 bases of the junction unmatched. CDR3 sequence: CATWDGPYHYKKLF. In DNA form, the CDR3 reads TGTGCCACCTGGGACGGGCCTTATCATTATAAGAAACTCTTT.

This clone counts as medium-sized (0.01 to 0.1%). The chain is built from TRGV4 and TRGJ1 or TRGJ2. No J gene was available from TCRdb, and it was assigned here by a germline match of the DNA. CDR3 size: 15 residues. The V gene's germline CDR1 is EGSTGY and CDR2 YDSYTSSV. V dropped 3 bases and J dropped 3; count of bases not matched to a gene: 11. As DNA, the CDR3 is TGTGCCACCTGGGATTTCGAGCGGAGTTATTATAAGAAACTCTTT. Translation: CATWDFERSYYKKLF.

This clone counts as medium-sized. The chain carries TRGV2 and TRGJP2. The J gene was not available in TCRdb and was assigned here by matching the DNA to germline segments. Germline V gene data show CDR1 as EGSNGY and CDR2 as YDSYNSKV. The CDR3 length is 15 residues. The ends lost 3 bases at V and 3 bases at J; junction bases unmatched: 7. CDR3 protein: CATWDRGGSDWIKTF. In DNA form, the CDR3 reads TGTGCCACCTGGGACAGGGGAGGTAGTGATTGGATCAAGACGTTT.

Sample share makes this clone medium-sized. The chain carries TRGV2 and TRGJ1 or TRGJ2. No J segment appears in TCRdb, so it was assigned here by matching the sequence to germline. The CDR3 is made up of 13 amino acids. Trimming at V came to 0 bases and at J to 6 bases, leaving 5 bases not matched to a gene. Germline assignment: CDR1 EGSNGY and CDR2 YDSYNSKV. The CDR3 reads CATWDGPRYKKLF. The CDR3 nucleotides are TGTGCCACCTGGGACGGGCCGCGTTATAAGAAACTCTTT.

By share, this clone ranks as medium-sized. V usage is TRGV2 and J usage is TRGJ1 or TRGJ2. TCRdb gives no J gene; it was assigned here by matching the DNA to germline. Trimming took 0 bases from V and 2 from J; bases not matched to a gene: 4. The CDR3 covers 14 residues. CDR1 EGSNGY and CDR2 YDSYNSKV come from the germline V gene. The CDR3 coding sequence is TGTGCCACCTGGGACGGGCGGGATTATTATAAGAAACTCTTT. The encoded protein is CATWDGRDYYKKLF.

By share, this clone ranks as medium-sized. J is TRGJP1 and V is TRGV2. TCRdb carries no J gene annotation; the J gene was assigned here by matching the DNA with germline. This CDR3 is built from 15 residues. J lost 0 bases, V lost 2 bases, and 3 bases had no gene match. Per germline, CDR1 EGSNGY and CDR2 YDSYNSKV. The CDR3 spells CATWDDYTTGWFKIF. The CDR3 DNA sequence: TGTGCCACCTGGGACGATTATACCACTGGTTGGTTCAAGATATTT.

This clone is judged medium-sized. This chain joins TRGV9 and TRGJ1 or TRGJ2. The J gene, left out of TCRdb, was set here by checking the DNA against germline. The trim removed 2 bases at V and 3 bases at J, leaving 4 bases unmatched. This CDR3 contains 13 residues. Germline CDR1 reads GITISATS; CDR2 reads ISYDGTV (reference sequence). As DNA, the CDR3 is TGTGCCTTGTGGGAGGCCTTTTATTATAAGAAACTCTTT. This gives the protein CALWEAFYYKKLF.

By frequency in the sample, this clone is medium-sized. The chain recombines TRGV9 with TRGJP1. Matching the DNA to germline supplied the J gene, which TCRdb does not give. This CDR3 region has 17 residues. CDR1 and CDR2 from the germline V gene are GITISATS and ISYDGTV (reference sequence). V was clipped by 0 bases and J by 1 base; unmatched bases: 8. The CDR3 loop reads CALWEVQRRTTGWFKIF. CDR3 coding DNA: TGTGCCTTGTGGGAGGTGCAAAGGCGTACCACTGGTTGGTTCAAGATATTT.

This clone is labeled as medium-sized (0.01 to 0.1%). Other nucleotide sequences from this sample produce the same CDR3. The genes are TRGV4 and TRGJP2. TCRdb supplies no J gene; here it was assigned by aligning the nucleotide sequence to germline. V was clipped by 1 base and J by 3 bases; unmatched bases: 2. The germline V gene encodes CDR1 EGSTGY and CDR2 YDSYTSSV. The CDR3 loop spans 14 amino acids. This CDR3 reads CATWDGGSDWIKTF. The CDR3 DNA reads as TGTGCCACCTGGGATGGTGGTAGTGATTGGATCAAGACGTTT.

This clone is judged medium-sized. This chain connects TRGV2 to TRGJ1 or TRGJ2. Here the J gene was assigned by germline matching of the DNA, as TCRdb has none. Germline-derived CDR1 and CDR2 are EGSNGY and YDSYNSKV. The CDR3 covers 13 residues. V dropped 4 bases and J dropped 3; count of bases not matched to a gene: 6. The CDR3 DNA follows: TGTGCCACCTGGGAGCTCCTTTATTATAAGAAACTCTTT. The encoded protein is CATWELLYYKKLF.

This clone is medium-sized within its sample. The J gene is TRGJ1 or TRGJ2, the V gene TRGV3. TCRdb gives no J gene; it was assigned here by matching the DNA to germline. Germline V gene data show CDR1 as VTNTFY and CDR2 as YDVSTARD (reference sequence). V gave up 0 bases and J gave up 11 bases; unmatched junction bases: 4. The length of the CDR3 is 11 residues. Here the CDR3 DNA reads TGTGCCACCTGGGACAGGCGTCAGAAACTCTTT. Translating gives CATWDRRQKLF.

This clone is medium-sized within its sample. The chain links TRGV2 to TRGJP1. The J gene was missing in TCRdb and was found by matching the end of the DNA to germline. CDR1 and CDR2 from the germline V gene are EGSNGY and YDSYNSKV. Trimming at V came to 2 bases and at J to 0 bases, leaving 9 bases not matched to a gene. This CDR3 is 17 amino acids long. This chain's CDR3 is CATWDAPPYTTGWFKIF. The CDR3 DNA reads as TGTGCCACCTGGGACGCCCCCCCTTATACCACTGGTTGGTTCAAGATATTT.

By share, this clone counts as medium-sized. The J gene is TRGJ1 or TRGJ2, the V gene TRGV3. TCRdb does not report a J gene; here it was assigned by matching the DNA to germline references. Germline trimming cut 0 bases from V and 7 bases from J; bases unmatched to any gene: 3. The germline V gene has CDR1 VTNTFY and CDR2 YDVSTARD (reference sequence). The CDR3 length is 12 residues. The CDR3 is CATWDRQYKKLF. CDR3 nucleotides: TGTGCCACCTGGGACAGGCAATATAAGAAACTCTTT.

In its sample, this clone ranks as medium-sized. The rearrangement joins TRGV8 to TRGJP1. Matching the DNA to germline supplied the J gene, which TCRdb does not give. Germline CDR1 and CDR2: VENAVY and YDSYNSRV. The trim removed 5 bases at V and 6 bases at J, leaving 9 bases unmatched. The CDR3 contains 14 residues. The CDR3 sequence: CATWGMSSGWFKIF. Written as DNA, the CDR3 is TGTGCCACCTGGGGGATGAGCTCTGGTTGGTTCAAGATATTT.

This clone ranks as medium-sized. This chain uses TRGV4 with TRGJ1 or TRGJ2. In the absence of a J gene in TCRdb, the DNA was matched to germline to assign it here. Germline V gene lookup returns CDR1 EGSTGY and CDR2 YDSYTSSV. This CDR3 region has 13 residues. V shed 4 bases and J 3 bases; nucleotides not matched to a gene: 6. The CDR3 loop is CATWDLTYYKKLF. The CDR3 DNA follows: TGTGCCACCTGGGACCTGACTTATTATAAGAAACTCTTT.

Sample share makes this clone large. The J gene is TRGJP2, the V gene TRGV11. Because TCRdb records no J gene, it was assigned here through a match of the DNA to germline. TRGV11 is annotated as an ORF whose role is uncertain. Unmatched junction bases numbered 10, after V lost 0 bases and J lost 0 bases. The CDR3 extends over 19 amino acids. This CDR3 reads CACWIRHPIVYSSDWIKTF. The DNA of the CDR3 is TGTGCCTGCTGGATTAGGCACCCAATCGTTTATAGTAGTGATTGGATCAAGACGTTT.

In this sample, this clone is medium-sized. V usage is TRGV8 and J usage is TRGJ1 or TRGJ2. The J gene comes from matching the DNA to germline here; TCRdb lacks it. V lost 0 bases to trimming and J lost 6 bases; unmatched junction nucleotides: 2. Germline CDR1 is VENAVY and CDR2 is YDSYNSRV. The CDR3 runs 12 residues. The CDR3 region is CATWDRRYKKLF. The CDR3 nucleotides read TGTGCCACCTGGGATAGGCGTTATAAGAAACTCTTT.

By share of the sample, this clone is medium-sized. This chain links TRGV2 with TRGJP1. TCRdb supplies no J gene; here it was assigned by aligning the nucleotide sequence to germline. The trim removed 0 bases at V and 9 bases at J, leaving 7 bases unmatched. The CDR3 is 14 amino acids. In germline, CDR1 is EGSNGY, CDR2 YDSYNSKV. CDR3: CATWDGPDCWFKIF. The CDR3 nucleotides are TGTGCCACCTGGGACGGGCCGGATTGTTGGTTCAAGATATTT.

The CDR3 DNA sequence: TGTGCCTTGTGGGAGGTTTTGAAGATGGGCAAAAAAATCAAGGTATTT. Its translation is CALWEVLKMGKKIKVF. The chain carries TRGV9 and TRGJP. The J gene is not listed in TCRdb, so it was assigned here from a DNA match to germline. CDR3 length: 16 residues. V shed 1 base and J 11 bases; nucleotides not matched to a gene: 8. In germline, CDR1 is GITISATS, CDR2 ISYDGTV (reference sequence).

By sample share, this clone is medium-sized. The junction does not match germline at one end; this may be a read error. V usage is TRGV4 and J usage is TRGJ1 or TRGJ2. The J gene, missing from TCRdb, was assigned here through DNA to germline matching. Germline V CDR1 and CDR2: EGSTGY, YDSYTSSV. The CDR3 is made up of 9 amino acids. CDR3 DNA sequence: TGCGCTTCTTATTATAAGAAACTCTTT. Protein: CASYYKKLF.

In this sample, this clone is large (0.1 to 1%). The CDR3 nucleotides are TGTGCCACCTGGGCCTTTTATTATAAGAAACTCTTT. Residues: CATWAFYYKKLF. The rearrangement uses TRGV4 and TRGJ1 or TRGJ2. Since TCRdb gives no J gene, matching the DNA to germline was used here to assign it. The V gene end was trimmed by 5 bases and the J gene end by 3 bases; junction bases not matched to a gene: 4. The V gene's germline CDR1 is EGSTGY and CDR2 YDSYTSSV. This CDR3 is 12 amino acids long.

In its sample, this clone is medium-sized. V usage is TRGV4 and J usage is TRGJ1 or TRGJ2. The J gene, missing from TCRdb, was assigned here through DNA to germline matching. Per germline, CDR1 EGSTGY and CDR2 YDSYTSSV. Trimming removed 1 base from V and 6 bases from J; junction bases left unmatched: 12. The length of the CDR3 is 15 residues. This CDR3 is CATWDGCLGPYKKLF. The CDR3, as DNA: TGTGCCACCTGGGATGGCTGTCTCGGTCCTTATAAGAAACTCTTT.

The V call is TRGV9, the J call TRGJ1 or TRGJ2. Germline matching of the DNA provided the J gene here, since TCRdb leaves it blank. Trimming cost V 0 bases and J 2 bases; bases outside gene matches: 13. Germline values: CDR1 GITISATS, CDR2 ISYDGTV (reference sequence). CDR3 length: 17 residues. The CDR3 reads CALWEVHSTVDYYKKLF. CDR3 nucleotides: TGTGCCTTGTGGGAGGTGCATTCGACGGTGGATTATTATAAGAAACTCTTT.

Relative to its sample, this clone is large (0.1 to 1%). The chain joins TRGV10 to TRGJ1 or TRGJ2. No J segment appears in TCRdb, so it was assigned here by matching the sequence to germline. TRGV10 is an open reading frame, and its role is uncertain. This CDR3 spans 12 amino acids. Losses at the gene ends were 8 bases for V and 7 bases for J; bases not matched to a gene: 9. CDR3 bases: TGTGCTGCGTGGGCCTCGGGCTATAAGAAACTCTTT. This codes for CAAWASGYKKLF.

This clone was detected a few times. TCRdb has a much larger clone's protein, which differs at residue 3 from the translation of this DNA, likely because of a read error; what is shown is the protein translated from the DNA. The chain recombines TRGV2 with TRGJ1 or TRGJ2. In the absence of a J gene in TCRdb, the DNA was matched to germline to assign it here. The V gene's germline CDR1 is EGSNGY and CDR2 YDSYNSKV. The CDR3 covers 13 residues. The DNA for the CDR3 is TGTGCCTCCTGGGACGGCTTTGAGTATAAGAAACTCTTT. Its translation: CASWDGFEYKKLF.

Of note for this clone: TCRdb assigns this DNA the protein of a much larger clone, which departs from its translation at residue 7; this likely reflects a read error, and the protein shown comes from translating the DNA. The gene calls are TRGV4 and TRGJ1 or TRGJ2. TCRdb does not report a J gene; here it was assigned by matching the DNA to germline references. This CDR3 is 14 amino acids long. V lost 4 bases, J lost 0 bases, and 6 bases stayed unmatched. CDR1 is EGSTGY, CDR2 YDSYTSSV, per germline. In DNA form, the CDR3 reads TGTGCCACCTGGGACTGCGCGAATTATTATAAGAAACTCTTT. Protein product: CATWDCANYYKKLF.